The clone carrying this T cell receptor beta chain was picked up one time. The data derive from a study of T cell responses to AZD1222 COVID-19 vaccine. Repertoires were generated with immunoSEQ multiplex PCR, while TCRdb's copy carries only in-frame clones and drops some. The sample holds 70,000 or so clones, approximately 87% seen once. The CDR3 has 14 amino acids. Germline CDR1 reads ENHRY; CDR2 reads SYGVKD. With V trimmed by 6 bases and J by 3 bases, 7 bases remained unmatched. Material: peripheral blood, obtained 28 days after the second AZD1222 dose. The receptor was derived from an adult who received the AZD1222 COVID-19 vaccine. This rearrangement joins TRBV10-3 to TRBJ2-7; 8 bases agree with TRBD1. CDR3 sequence reads: CAIRGQAPLYEQYF. The CDR3 nucleotides are TGTGCCATCAGGGGACAGGCCCCGCTCTACGAGCAGTACTTC.